This TCR beta chain was sequenced in a study of T cells in Graves' hyperthyroidism and ophthalmopathy. Using RNA transcripts as the source, TCR beta CDR3 regions were amplified. TCR CDR3 regions were first amplified by RT-PCR with HTBI primers. One entry per CDR3 protein, called by TCRdb with MiXCR from the multiplex PCR reads. The sample yields fewer than 250,000 distinct CDR3 sequences, around 17% seen once. Germline V gene data show CDR1 as MRHNA and CDR2 as SNTAGT. Trimming stripped 2 bases from V and 2 bases from J, with 8 bases between. The CDR3 runs to 14 residues. The table lists this clonotype with many counts.

What was sequenced was blood. The receptor's source is a woman under 30 with Graves' ophthalmopathy. V is TRBV6-4 and J is TRBJ2-3; D is uncertain. The CDR3 loop is CASSDRANTDTQYF. In DNA, the CDR3 is TGTGCCAGCAGTGACCGTGCGAACACAGATACGCAGTATTTT.